This TCR beta chain was recovered during a study of blood T cell repertoires in COVID-19. Profiled with immunoSEQ multiplex PCR; TCRdb holds only in-frame clones, not every one. The data hold 200,000 or so clones, with about 82% observed a single time. The V gene end was trimmed by 2 bases and the J gene end by 6 bases; junction bases not matched to a gene: 7. The V gene's germline CDR1 is SGHRS and CDR2 YFSETQ. CDR3 length equals 16 residues. The receptor was isolated from a woman in her thirties with acute or convalescent COVID-19. V usage is TRBV5-1 and J usage is TRBJ2-2; TRBD1 matches at 10 bases. Input material: peripheral blood. The CDR3 bases are TGCGCCAGCAGCTTCACCGGGACAGGGGAAGCCGGGGAGCTGTTTTTT. It is translated as CASSFTGTGEAGELFF.